Listed below are T cell receptor beta chains from one sample, sequenced in a study of regulatory T cells in long-lasting Graves disease. TCRdb used MiXCR to reprocess the multiplex PCR reads, holding one entry per CDR3 protein. The repertoire holds hundreds of thousands of distinct CDR3 sequences, around 15% seen once, with over 20% in the top ten. Sequenced material: peripheral blood mononuclear cells (PBMCs), taken at new diagnosis, from a patient treated with antithyroid drugs. The receptor source for this set is a female donor with Graves disease. CDR3s include the opening cysteine and the closing phenylalanine or tryptophan.

j_call v_call cdr3_aa
TRBJ1-2 TRBV5-6 CASSRLDREVYGYTF
TRBJ2-3 TRBV20-1 CSAHNRGREDTQYF
TRBJ2-3 TRBV2 CASSAGLAGESDTQYF
TRBJ1-5 TRBV12-5 CASQDRAGQPQHF
TRBJ2-7 TRBV28 CASSFRTPGVGGQYF
TRBJ2-7 TRBV30 CAWRKAGGPYEQYF
TRBJ1-1 TRBV20-1 CSARDRGGSTEAFF
TRBJ2-5 TRBV30 CAWSAYGGETQYF
TRBJ2-7 TRBV9 CASSNGLNYEQYF
TRBJ1-1 TRBV7-2 CASSLDSGGENTEAFF
TRBJ2-5 TRBV20-1 CSAAGTDTQETQYF
TRBJ2-2 TRBV6-2/TRBV6-3 CASSVRREWETGELFF
TRBJ1-1 TRBV27 CASGSGGAEAFF
TRBJ1-1 TRBV27 CASSLGGGEAFF
TRBJ2-7 TRBV2 CASSAFGRYF
TRBJ2-1 TRBV7-2 CASSSGGSEQFF
TRBJ2-1 TRBV20-1 CSARDLKGLAGAGEQFF
TRBJ2-1 TRBV6-1 CASRTEPNEQFF
TRBJ2-3 TRBV10-3 CAISESKGRPRDTQYF
TRBJ2-7 TRBV27 CASSSWGGDEQYF
TRBJ2-1 TRBV7-9 CASSFMTSGSTHMAFF
TRBJ2-7 TRBV7-3 CASSLIRAPTAYEQYF
TRBJ2-1 TRBV2 CASSDYGGACCDNNEQFF
TRBJ2-2 TRBV12-3/TRBV12-4 CASRLAANTGELFF
TRBJ2-7 TRBV11-2 CASSLEGTGLYEQYF
TRBJ2-7 TRBV27 CASSWTRKRARDEQYF
TRBJ2-2 TRBV7-9 CASSSSGTSGRANTGELFF
TRBJ1-3 TRBV30 CAWSPLHRSGNTIYF
TRBJ1-4 TRBV5-4 CASSLWGQEKLFF
TRBJ1-5 TRBV7-3 CASTIVGSSSNQPQHF
TRBJ2-4 TRBV6-1 CATHRDGDIQYF
TRBJ2-7 TRBV7-9 CASSLGAQPYEQYF
TRBJ1-1 TRBV11-1 CASTLGQGVDTEAFF
TRBJ2-7 TRBV2 CASSEGEISYEQYF
TRBJ2-5 TRBV27 CASSLKAGGETQYF
TRBJ2-5 TRBV11-3 CASSFRVRETQYF
TRBJ2-7 TRBV9 CASSELTGGDEQYF
TRBJ1-1 TRBV20-1 CSASGPIYEAFF
TRBJ2-3 TRBV28 CASSPGQGALDTQYF
TRBJ2-1 TRBV28 CASRGGRAIDEQFF
TRBJ2-1 TRBV10-3 CAISLVRSSYNEQFF
TRBJ1-4 TRBV20-1 CSASTGGAGEKLFF
TRBJ2-2 TRBV27 CASRLSINTGELFF
TRBJ2-3 TRBV12-3/TRBV12-4 CASSHGKGGEPDTQYF
TRBJ2-2 TRBV7-9 CASSLDGGNTGELFF
TRBJ2-1 TRBV12-3/TRBV12-4 CASSDTHNEQFF
TRBJ2-3 TRBV7-9 CASSQLQGINTDTQYF
TRBJ1-4 TRBV6-9 CASSYTQGGRDEKLFF
- TRBV5-1 CASSLVGAGAGETQYF
TRBJ1-1 TRBV29-1 CSVPPGRGRLNTEAFF